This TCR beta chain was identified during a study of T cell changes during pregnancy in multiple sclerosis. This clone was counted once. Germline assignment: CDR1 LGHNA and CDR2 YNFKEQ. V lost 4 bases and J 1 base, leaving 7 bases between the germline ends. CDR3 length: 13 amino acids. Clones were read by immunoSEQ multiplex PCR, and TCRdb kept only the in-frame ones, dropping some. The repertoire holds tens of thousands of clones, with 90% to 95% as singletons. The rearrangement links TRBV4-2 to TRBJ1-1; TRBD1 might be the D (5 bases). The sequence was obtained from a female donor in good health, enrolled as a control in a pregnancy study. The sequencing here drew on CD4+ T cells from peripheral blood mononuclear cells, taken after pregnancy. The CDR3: CASSPQGNTEAFF. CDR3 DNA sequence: TGTGCCAGCAGCCCGCAGGGGAACACTGAAGCTTTCTTT.